Below are 24 T cell receptor beta chains sequenced from a single sample in a study of long-term antiretroviral therapy in people with HIV (dated by TCRdb to the early 2020s). The immunoSEQ hsTCRB v3.0 assay was used at survey level resolution to sequence the TRB variable region. TCRdb took this table from immuneACCESS and kept in-frame rearrangements with V and J called. Such tables lack part of the clones; where checked against another copy, unresolved V genes explain under half of the gap, and the rest is unexplained. For this sample the table gives 25,000 to 35,000 clones, of which less than 98% were detected only once. The ten largest clones capture around 2.7% of the sample. This sample comprised unsorted PBMCs, obtained 6.9 years after starting antiretroviral therapy. These receptors were taken from a man between 25 and 39 years old with HIV.

J is TRBJ2-7 and V is TRBV6-4; D uncertain. This CDR3 has 10 residues. Germline CDR1 reads MRHNA; CDR2 reads SNTAGT. V shed 10 bases and J shed 6 bases, with 10 bases lying between them. DNA of the CDR3: TGTGCCACCAGGCATGGCGAGCAGTACTTC. It translates to CATRHGEQYF.

The chain combines TRBV10-3 with TRBJ2-1; maybe TRBD2 (5 bases). This CDR3 comprises 14 residues. Germline CDR1 is ENHRY and CDR2 is SYGVKD. Between the trimmed V and J ends, which lost 2 bases and 6 bases, there was a span of 11 bases. CDR3 in DNA: TGTGCCATCAGTGAGGAGCGGCCCCGCAATGAGCAGTTCTTC. Its translation: CAISEERPRNEQFF.

In this sample, this clone turned up a few times. Germline is not matched at one junction end, which may reflect a read error. The chain joins TRBV6-6 to TRBJ1-5; 11 positions agree with TRBD1. The CDR3 consists of 16 residues. Germline V gene sequence: CDR1 MNHNY, CDR2 SVGAGI (reference sequence). The CDR3 here is CASSSQRTGGNQPQHF. The CDR3 nucleotides are TGTGCCAGCAGTTCTCAGAGGACAGGGGGCAACCAGCCCCAGCATTTT.

This sequence joins TRBV5-1 and TRBJ2-1, with D perhaps being TRBD1 or TRBD2 (5 bases each). Per the germline V gene, CDR1 is SGHRS and CDR2 is YFSETQ. Trimming stripped 1 base from V and 5 bases from J, with 10 bases between. This CDR3 spans 14 amino acids. CDR3 protein: CASSLRDPHNEQFF. CDR3 DNA sequence: TGCGCCAGCAGCTTGAGGGACCCACACAATGAGCAGTTCTTC. The full variable domain, rest sourced from reference TRBV5-1 and TRBJ2-1, is KAGVTQTPRYLIKTRGQQVTLSCSPISGHRSVSWYQQTPGQGLQFLFEYFSETQRNKGNFPGRFSGRQFSNSRSEMNVSTLELGDSALYLCASSLRDPHNEQFFGPGTRLTVL.

J is TRBJ2-3 and V is TRBV2; D uncertain. Germline CDR1 SNHLY, CDR2 FYNNEI. CDR3 size: 12 residues. The germline V and J ends were trimmed by 6 bases and 1 base, with 5 bases remaining between them. The CDR3 coding sequence is TGTGCCAGCAGCCGGGGCACAGATACGCAGTATTTT. Translation: CASSRGTDTQYF.

CDR3 coding DNA: TGCGCCAGCAGCCAAGAGGCGGGTCAAAACACTGAAGCTTTCTTT. Protein: CASSQEAGQNTEAFF. V is TRBV4-1 and J is TRBJ1-1; D call uncertain. The CDR3 covers 15 residues. Germline V gives CDR1 MGHRA, CDR2 YSYEKL. Trimming cost V 0 bases and J 2 bases, with 10 bases left between them.

The rearrangement joins TRBV5-4 to TRBJ2-3; no firm D call. Germline CDR1 is SGHNT and CDR2 is YYREEE (reference sequence). This CDR3 contains 15 residues. Trimming stripped 0 bases from V and 0 bases from J, with 8 bases between. CDR3 sequence: CASSLVETSTDTQYF. CDR3 bases: TGTGCCAGCAGCTTGGTGGAAACTAGCACAGATACGCAGTATTTT.

This chain connects TRBV19 to TRBJ2-3; D call uncertain. Between the trimmed V and J ends, which lost 3 bases and 5 bases, there was a span of 18 bases. The CDR3 spans 16 residues. From germline, CDR1 is LNHDA and CDR2 SQIVND (reference sequence). Here the CDR3 DNA reads TGTGCCAGTAGTATGGCCAGGCGGTCCAGTGGAGATACGCAGTATTTT. Its protein is CASSMARRSSGDTQYF.

The chain links TRBV6-5 to TRBJ2-2; D not resolved. The CDR3 has 10 residues. From germline, CDR1 is MNHEY and CDR2 SVGAGI. The germline V and J ends were trimmed by 7 bases and 6 bases, with 3 bases remaining between them. CDR3: CASTSGELFF. The CDR3, as DNA: TGTGCCAGCACTTCCGGGGAGCTGTTTTTT.

J is TRBJ1-4 and V is TRBV7-9; D unclear. Trimming removed 5 bases at V and 7 bases at J, with 14 bases between. CDR3 length: 14 amino acids. Germline V gene lookup returns CDR1 SEHNR and CDR2 FQNEAQ (reference sequence). Here the CDR3 DNA reads TGTGCCAGCAGCACAATCTTTCTCGGTGAAAAACTGTTTTTT. Translating it yields CASSTIFLGEKLFF.

The chain employs TRBV11-2 and TRBJ1-2; no clear D gene. V shed 0 bases and J shed 7 bases, with 15 bases lying between them. Germline V gene lookup returns CDR1 SGHAT and CDR2 FQNNGV. CDR3 length: 15 amino acids. The CDR3 loop reads CASSLELRPESGYTF. CDR3 nucleotides: TGTGCCAGCAGCTTAGAGCTCCGACCGGAGAGTGGCTACACCTTC.

The chain recombines TRBV7-2 with TRBJ1-5; D is possibly TRBD1 (6 bases). Trimming pared 4 bases from V and 3 bases from J, leaving 13 bases between. The CDR3 is 15 amino acids. Germline V gene sequence: CDR1 SGHTA, CDR2 FQGNSA. The CDR3 reads CASSWGQSPNQPQHF. In nucleotides, the CDR3 is TGTGCCAGCAGCTGGGGACAATCCCCCAATCAGCCCCAGCATTTT.

This chain connects TRBV11-2 to TRBJ2-7; TRBD2 is a possible D gene (6 bases). Germline lookup yields CDR1 SGHAT and CDR2 FQNNGV. The CDR3 runs 14 residues. The germline V and J ends were trimmed by 5 bases and 6 bases, with 17 bases remaining between them. The chain's CDR3 is CASSATRGRGEQYF. The CDR3 DNA reads as TGTGCCAGCAGCGCGACTAGGGGTAGAGGCGAGCAGTACTTC.

The chain combines TRBV6-5 with TRBJ2-5; D is uncertain. V was cut by 6 bases and J by 13 bases, with 15 bases left in between. From germline, CDR1 is MNHEY and CDR2 SVGAGI. This CDR3 region has 11 residues. CDR3 DNA: TGTGCCAGCAGCCGAGGTTATTTAATGTACTTC. Its protein product is CASSRGYLMYF.

The CDR3 loop reads CASSVRTSGRAGAYEQYF. The CDR3 region has the DNA TGTGCCAGCAGCGTCAGGACTAGCGGGAGGGCCGGGGCCTACGAGCAGTACTTC. The V call is TRBV9, the J call TRBJ2-7, with 15 nucleotides matching TRBD2. From germline, CDR1 is SGDLS and CDR2 YYNGEE. The CDR3 is made up of 18 amino acids. The V gene end was trimmed by 2 bases and the J gene end by 2 bases; junction bases not matched to a gene: 8.

DNA of the CDR3: TGTGCCAGCTCACCACAAGAGTCGGATACGCAGTATTTT. Amino acid sequence: CASSPQESDTQYF. V is TRBV18 and J is TRBJ2-3; D not resolved. In germline, CDR1 is KGHSH, CDR2 LQKENI. The CDR3 length is 13 residues. The V and J ends lost 1 base and 6 bases respectively, with 8 bases between them.

The chain links TRBV27 to TRBJ2-1, with 8 bases fitting TRBD2. The CDR3 loop spans 15 amino acids. Germline trimming cut 4 bases from V and 7 bases from J; bases unmatched to any gene: 9. CDR1 and CDR2 from the germline V gene are MNHEY and SMNVEV (reference sequence). The CDR3 nucleotides are TGTGCCAGCAGTTCCCGGGAGCGGGGGTCTAATGAGCAGTTCTTC. It yields the protein CASSSRERGSNEQFF.

The CDR3 DNA reads TGTGCCAGCTCACTCTCCACAGCAGATACGCAGTATTTT. It encodes CASSLSTADTQYF. V usage is TRBV18 and J usage is TRBJ2-3; D is ambiguous. V was clipped by 4 bases and J by 4 bases, with 9 bases between them. The CDR3 runs 13 residues. Germline loops: CDR1 KGHSH, CDR2 LQKENI.

The sample holds one count of this clone. The gene calls are TRBV11-3 and TRBJ2-3, with D possibly being TRBD1 (6 bases). V gave up 5 bases and J gave up 1 base, with 16 bases separating them. The length of the CDR3 is 16 residues. Germline V gene lookup returns CDR1 SGHNT and CDR2 YENEEA. CDR3 DNA sequence: TGTGCCAGCAGCAAACGGAGTAACAGGGGCACAGATACGCAGTATTTT. This sequence encodes CASSKRSNRGTDTQYF.

V usage is TRBV9 and J usage is TRBJ1-2; D unclear. Looked up from germline, CDR1 is SGDLS and CDR2 is YYNGEE. CDR3 length equals 12 residues. V gave up 2 bases and J gave up 2 bases, with 4 bases separating them. The DNA of the CDR3 is TGTGCCAGCAGCGTCGGAAACTATGGCTACACCTTC. Translating gives CASSVGNYGYTF.

This chain uses TRBV6-1 with TRBJ1-4; D not resolved. V lost 7 bases and J 8 bases, leaving 17 bases between the germline ends. Germline-derived CDR1 and CDR2 are MNHNS and SASEGT. The CDR3 sequence is 14 residues long. In DNA form, the CDR3 reads TGTGCCAGCATCGGCGGAAGACGGAGCGAAAAACTGTTTTTT. It is translated as CASIGGRRSEKLFF.

This rearrangement joins TRBV4-2 to TRBJ2-7; 8 bases line up with TRBD2. Germline CDR1 and CDR2: LGHNA and YNFKEQ. The V and J ends lost 5 bases and 3 bases, in that order; junction bases with no gene match: 18. The CDR3 length is 18 residues. The CDR3 loop reads CASSSQPYSGRGDYEQYF. In DNA, the CDR3 is TGTGCCAGCAGCTCCCAACCCTATAGCGGGCGGGGGGACTACGAGCAGTACTTC.

The chain combines TRBV6-1 with TRBJ1-5; D not resolved. CDR1 and CDR2 from the germline V gene are MNHNS and SASEGT. Trimming removed 2 bases at V and 0 bases at J, with 8 bases between. This CDR3 region has 15 residues. CDR3 in DNA: TGTGCCAGCAGTGAACGCGAGTATAGCAATCAGCCCCAGCATTTT. It is translated as CASSEREYSNQPQHF.

The chain combines TRBV19 with TRBJ2-7; tentatively, D is TRBD1 (6 bases). The CDR3 spans 14 residues. V dropped 7 bases and J dropped 1 base, with 14 bases sitting between them. Germline-derived CDR1 and CDR2 are LNHDA and SQIVND (reference sequence). DNA for the CDR3: TGTGCCAGTAAGTCGGCCAGGGGTTCCTACGAGCAGTACTTC. Its protein product is CASKSARGSYEQYF.